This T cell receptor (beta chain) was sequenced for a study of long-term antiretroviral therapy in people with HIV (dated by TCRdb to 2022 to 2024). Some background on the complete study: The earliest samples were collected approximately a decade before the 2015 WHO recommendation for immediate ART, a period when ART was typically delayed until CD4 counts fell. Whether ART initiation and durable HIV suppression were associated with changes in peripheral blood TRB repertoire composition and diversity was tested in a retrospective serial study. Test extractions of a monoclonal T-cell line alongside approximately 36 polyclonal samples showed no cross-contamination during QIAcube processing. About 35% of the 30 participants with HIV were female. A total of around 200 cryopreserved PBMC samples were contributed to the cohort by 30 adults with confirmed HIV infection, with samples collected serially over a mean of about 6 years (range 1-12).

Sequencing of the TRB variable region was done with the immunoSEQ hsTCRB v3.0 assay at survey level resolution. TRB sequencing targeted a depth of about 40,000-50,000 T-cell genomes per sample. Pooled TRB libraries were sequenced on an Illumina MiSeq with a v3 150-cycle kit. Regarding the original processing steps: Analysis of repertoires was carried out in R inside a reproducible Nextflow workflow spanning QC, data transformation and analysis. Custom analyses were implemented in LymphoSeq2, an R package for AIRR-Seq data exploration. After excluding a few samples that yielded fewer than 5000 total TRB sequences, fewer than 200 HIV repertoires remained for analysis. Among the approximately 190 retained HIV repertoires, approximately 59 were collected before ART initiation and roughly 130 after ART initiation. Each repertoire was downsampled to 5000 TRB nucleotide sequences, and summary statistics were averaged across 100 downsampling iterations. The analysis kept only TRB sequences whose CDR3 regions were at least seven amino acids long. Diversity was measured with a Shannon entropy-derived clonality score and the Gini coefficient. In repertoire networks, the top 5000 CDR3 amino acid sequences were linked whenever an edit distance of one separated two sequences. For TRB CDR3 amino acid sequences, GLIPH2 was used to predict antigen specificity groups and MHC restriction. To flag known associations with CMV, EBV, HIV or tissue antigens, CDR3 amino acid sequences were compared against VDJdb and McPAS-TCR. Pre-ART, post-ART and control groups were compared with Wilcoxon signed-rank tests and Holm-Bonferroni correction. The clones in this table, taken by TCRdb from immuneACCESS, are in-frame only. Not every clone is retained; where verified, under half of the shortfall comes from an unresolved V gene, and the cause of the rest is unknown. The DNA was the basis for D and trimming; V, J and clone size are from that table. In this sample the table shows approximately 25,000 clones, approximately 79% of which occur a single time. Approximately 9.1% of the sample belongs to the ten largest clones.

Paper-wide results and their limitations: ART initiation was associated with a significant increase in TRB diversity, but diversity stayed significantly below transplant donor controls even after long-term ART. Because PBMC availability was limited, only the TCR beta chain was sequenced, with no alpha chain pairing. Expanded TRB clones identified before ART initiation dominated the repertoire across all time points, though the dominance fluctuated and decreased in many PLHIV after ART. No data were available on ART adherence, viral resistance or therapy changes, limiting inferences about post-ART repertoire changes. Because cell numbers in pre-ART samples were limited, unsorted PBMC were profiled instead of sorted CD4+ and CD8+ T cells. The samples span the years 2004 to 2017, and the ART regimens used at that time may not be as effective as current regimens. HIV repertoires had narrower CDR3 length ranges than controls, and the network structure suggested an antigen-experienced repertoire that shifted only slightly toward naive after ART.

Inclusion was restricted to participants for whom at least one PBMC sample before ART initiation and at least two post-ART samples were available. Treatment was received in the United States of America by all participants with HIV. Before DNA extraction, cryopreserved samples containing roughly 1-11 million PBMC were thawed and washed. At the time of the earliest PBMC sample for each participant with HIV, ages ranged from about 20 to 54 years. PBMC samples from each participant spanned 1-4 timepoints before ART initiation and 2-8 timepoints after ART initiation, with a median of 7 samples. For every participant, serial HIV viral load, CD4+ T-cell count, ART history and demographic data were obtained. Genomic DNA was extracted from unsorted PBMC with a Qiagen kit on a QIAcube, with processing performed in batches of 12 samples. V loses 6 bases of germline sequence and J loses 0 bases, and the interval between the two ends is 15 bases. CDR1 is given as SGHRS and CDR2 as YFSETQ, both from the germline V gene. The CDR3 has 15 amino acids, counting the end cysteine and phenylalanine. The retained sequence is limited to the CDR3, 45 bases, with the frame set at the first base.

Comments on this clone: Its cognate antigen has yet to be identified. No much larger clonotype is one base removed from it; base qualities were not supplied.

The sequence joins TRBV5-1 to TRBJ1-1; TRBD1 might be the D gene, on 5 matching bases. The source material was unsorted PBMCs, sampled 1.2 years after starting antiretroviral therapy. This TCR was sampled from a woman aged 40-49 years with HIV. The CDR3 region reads CASISEGTMNTEAFF. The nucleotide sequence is TGCGCCAGCATTTCGGAGGGGACGATGAACACTGAAGCTTTCTTT.